This record looks at one T cell receptor (beta chain) sequence and its context. The entry originates in a study of blood T cell repertoires in COVID-19. In the study overall: COVID-19 samples from acute and convalescent phases originated in the United States, Italy and Spain. PBMCs, B-cell-depleted T cells, or T cells provided the cDNA or gDNA that made up the material.

How the authors handled the data: Scientists estimated how many nucleated cells there were by amplifying reference gene primers. Here immunoSEQ multiplex PCR was the method, and the copy in TCRdb shows in-frame clones only, minus some. The D gene and trimming were derived from the DNA, and the V and J assignments and clone size from that table. The repertoire has over 250,000 clones, over 75% of them found once; the top ten carry roughly an eighth. Material for sequencing was peripheral blood. The source is a woman aged 60 to 75 with acute or convalescent COVID-19.

The CDR3 here is CASSPEVAGGGNEQFF. CDR3 nucleotide sequence: TGTGCCAGCTCACCTGAAGTAGCGGGAGGGGGCAATGAGCAGTTCTTC. The V call is TRBV18, the J call TRBJ2-1; TRBD2 aligns across 11 bases. Trimming removed 3 bases from V and 6 bases from J; junction bases left unmatched: 7. Germline V gene lookup returns CDR1 KGHSH and CDR2 LQKENI. The CDR3 extends over 16 amino acids.